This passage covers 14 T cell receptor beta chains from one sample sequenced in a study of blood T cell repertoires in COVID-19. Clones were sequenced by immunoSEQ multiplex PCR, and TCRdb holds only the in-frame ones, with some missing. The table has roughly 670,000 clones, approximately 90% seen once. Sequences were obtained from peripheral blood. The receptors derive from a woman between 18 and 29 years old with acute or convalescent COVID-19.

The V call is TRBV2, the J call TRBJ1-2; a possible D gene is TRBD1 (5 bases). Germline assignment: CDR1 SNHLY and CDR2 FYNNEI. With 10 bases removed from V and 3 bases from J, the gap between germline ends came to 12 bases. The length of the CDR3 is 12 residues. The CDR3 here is CATGRGDYGYTF. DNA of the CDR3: TGTGCCACCGGGCGGGGGGACTATGGCTACACCTTC.

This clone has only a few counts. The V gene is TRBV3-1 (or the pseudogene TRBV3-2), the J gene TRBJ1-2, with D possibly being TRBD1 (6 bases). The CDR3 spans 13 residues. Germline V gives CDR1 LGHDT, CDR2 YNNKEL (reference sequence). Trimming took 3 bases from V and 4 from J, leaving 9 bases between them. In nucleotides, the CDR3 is TGTGCCAGCAGCCAGGCCAGGGGCTATGGCTACACCTTC. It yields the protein CASSQARGYGYTF.

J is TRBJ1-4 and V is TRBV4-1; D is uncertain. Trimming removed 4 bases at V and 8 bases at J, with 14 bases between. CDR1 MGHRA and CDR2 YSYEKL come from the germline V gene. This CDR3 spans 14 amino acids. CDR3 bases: TGCGCCAGCAGCCCCTGGGCCAGCTACGAAAAACTGTTTTTT. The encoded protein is CASSPWASYEKLFF.

The CDR3 nucleotides are TGTGCCAGCAGCTCGACCGGGACAGGGGCGGCCTACGAGCAGTACTTC. Protein product: CASSSTGTGAAYEQYF. The V and J genes are TRBV7-9 and TRBJ2-7, with 10 bases matching TRBD1. The V gene end was trimmed by 4 bases and the J gene end by 2 bases; junction bases not matched to a gene: 8. The length of the CDR3 is 16 residues. The germline V gene has CDR1 SEHNR and CDR2 FQNEAQ (reference sequence).

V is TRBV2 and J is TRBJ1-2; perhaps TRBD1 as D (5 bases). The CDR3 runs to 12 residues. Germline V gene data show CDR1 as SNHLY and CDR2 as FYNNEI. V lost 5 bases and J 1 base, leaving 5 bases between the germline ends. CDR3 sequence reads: CASSQGNYGYTF. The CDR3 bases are TGTGCCAGCAGTCAGGGTAACTATGGCTACACCTTC.

The CDR3 protein is CATSRAQGIGYTF. The CDR3 DNA reads as TGTGCCACCAGTCGAGCACAGGGTATCGGCTACACCTTC. The chain joins TRBV24-1 to TRBJ1-2; a weak D match, TRBD1 (6 bases). Germline CDR1 reads KGHDR; CDR2 reads SFDVKD. The V gene lost 6 bases and the J gene lost 8 bases, with 15 bases spanning the gap. This CDR3 spans 13 amino acids.

CDR3: CASSTTGGYTEAFF. CDR3 DNA sequence: TGTGCCAGCTCCACCACAGGGGGGTACACTGAAGCTTTCTTT. The chain has TRBV18 and TRBJ1-1; 8 bases line up with TRBD1. The germline V gene encodes CDR1 KGHSH and CDR2 LQKENI. The CDR3 spans 14 residues. The V segment lost 6 bases and the J segment 3 bases; nucleotides outside the gene matches: 6.

The CDR3 nucleotides read TGTGCCAGCAGCGCAATGGGGGGTTATTCTGGGGCCAACGTCCTGACTTTC. Encoded protein: CASSAMGGYSGANVLTF. The rearrangement links TRBV9 to TRBJ2-6, with D perhaps matching TRBD2 (6 bases). Germline V lookup: CDR1 SGDLS, CDR2 YYNGEE. CDR3 length equals 17 residues. The ends were cut back, 3 bases at V and 1 base at J, with 14 bases in the middle.

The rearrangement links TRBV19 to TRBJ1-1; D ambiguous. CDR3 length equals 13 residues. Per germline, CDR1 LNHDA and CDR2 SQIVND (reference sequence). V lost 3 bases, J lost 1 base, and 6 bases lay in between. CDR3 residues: CASSITGNTEAFF. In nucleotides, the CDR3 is TGTGCCAGTAGTATCACCGGGAACACTGAAGCTTTCTTT.

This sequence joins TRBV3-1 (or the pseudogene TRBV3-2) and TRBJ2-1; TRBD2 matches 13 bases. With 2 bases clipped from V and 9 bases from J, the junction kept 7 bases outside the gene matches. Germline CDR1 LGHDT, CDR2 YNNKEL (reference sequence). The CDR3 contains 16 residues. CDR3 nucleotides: TGTGCCAGCAGCCAAACCCGGACTAGCGGGGGTAGTGAGCAGTTCTTC. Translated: CASSQTRTSGGSEQFF.

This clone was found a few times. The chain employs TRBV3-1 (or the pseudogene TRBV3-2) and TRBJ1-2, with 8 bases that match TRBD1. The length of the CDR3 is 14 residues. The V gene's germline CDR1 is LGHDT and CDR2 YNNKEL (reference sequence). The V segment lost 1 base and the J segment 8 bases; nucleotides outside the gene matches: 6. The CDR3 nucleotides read TGTGCCAGCAGCCAAGGATCAGGGGGCAGCGGCTACACCTTC. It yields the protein CASSQGSGGSGYTF.

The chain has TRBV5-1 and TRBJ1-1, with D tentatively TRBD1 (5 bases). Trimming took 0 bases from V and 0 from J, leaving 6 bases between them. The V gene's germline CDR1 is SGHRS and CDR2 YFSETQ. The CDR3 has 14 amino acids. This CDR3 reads CASSLADMNTEAFF. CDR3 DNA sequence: TGCGCCAGCAGCTTGGCGGACATGAACACTGAAGCTTTCTTT.

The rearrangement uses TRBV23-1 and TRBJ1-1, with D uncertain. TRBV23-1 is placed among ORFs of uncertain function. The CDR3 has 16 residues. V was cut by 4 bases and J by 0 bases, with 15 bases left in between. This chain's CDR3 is CASSRLRPVMNTEAFF. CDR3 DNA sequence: TGCGCCAGCAGTCGTCTCAGGCCCGTCATGAACACTGAAGCTTTCTTT.

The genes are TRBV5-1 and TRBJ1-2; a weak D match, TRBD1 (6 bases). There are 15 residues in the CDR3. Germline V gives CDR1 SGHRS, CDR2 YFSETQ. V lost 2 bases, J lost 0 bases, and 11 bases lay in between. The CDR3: CASSFTDRTNYGYTF. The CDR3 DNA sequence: TGCGCCAGCAGCTTTACAGACAGGACTAACTATGGCTACACCTTC. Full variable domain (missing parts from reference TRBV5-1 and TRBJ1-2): KAGVTQTPRYLIKTRGQQVTLSCSPISGHRSVSWYQQTPGQGLQFLFEYFSETQRNKGNFPGRFSGRQFSNSRSEMNVSTLELGDSALYLCASSFTDRTNYGYTFGSGTRLTVV.